These 26 T cell receptor beta chains came from one sample sequenced in a study of blood T cell repertoires in COVID-19. Profiling relied on immunoSEQ multiplex PCR, and the TCRdb table lists in-frame clones only, not all of them. The table includes under 250,000 clones, over 90% detected once. Source material: peripheral blood. The receptors were gathered from a man under 40 with COVID-19, enrolled during active disease.

The chain links TRBV7-3 to TRBJ1-1, with 7 bases fitting TRBD1. Germline V CDR1 and CDR2: SGHTA, FQGTGA. The V gene end was trimmed by 2 bases and the J gene end by 7 bases; junction bases not matched to a gene: 4. This CDR3 is 13 amino acids long. CDR3 sequence (DNA): TGTGCCAGCAGCTTAGACAGGGATGGTGAAGCTTTCTTT. Amino acids: CASSLDRDGEAFF.

The chain links TRBV10-3 to TRBJ2-3, with 10 bases identical to TRBD2. This CDR3 has 18 residues. V was clipped by 2 bases and J by 5 bases; unmatched bases: 13. Germline lookup yields CDR1 ENHRY and CDR2 SYGVKD. The CDR3 spells CAISEPSAGGLSKDTQYF. CDR3 bases: TGTGCCATCAGTGAGCCCTCAGCGGGGGGGCTGTCTAAAGATACGCAGTATTTT.

This clone was found a few times. J is TRBJ2-1 and V is TRBV11-1, with 7 bases aligning to TRBD2. This CDR3 is 15 amino acids long. The ends lost 5 bases at V and 0 bases at J; junction bases unmatched: 4. In germline, CDR1 is SGHAT, CDR2 FQDESV (reference sequence). The CDR3 coding sequence is TGTGCCAGCAGCCCCCAGCGGGGCTCCTACAATGAGCAGTTCTTC. This encodes CASSPQRGSYNEQFF.

The gene calls are TRBV19 and TRBJ1-1; D not resolved. Deletions cut 4 bases from V and 1 base from J, with 19 bases between. The CDR3 contains 17 residues. Germline V CDR1 and CDR2: LNHDA, SQIVND (reference sequence). The CDR3 region is CASSSGGREARNTEAFF. The CDR3 coding sequence is TGTGCCAGTAGTAGCGGTGGGAGAGAAGCGAGGAACACTGAAGCTTTCTTT. Full variable domain (outside the CDR3, taken from reference TRBV19 and TRBJ1-1): DGGITQSPKYLFRKEGQNVTLSCEQNLNHDAMYWYRQDPGQGLRLIYYSQIVNDFQKGDIAEGYSVSREKKESFPLTVTSAQKNPTAFYLCASSSGGREARNTEAFFGQGTRLTVV.

This clone has only one observation. The chain has TRBV4-1 and TRBJ1-4; D possibly corresponds to TRBD1 (6 bases). The CDR3 totals 15 residues. CDR1 and CDR2 (germline): MGHRA, YSYEKL. V dropped 4 bases and J dropped 4 bases, with 13 bases sitting between them. CDR3 in DNA: TGCGCCAGCAGCCCACCACAGGGTATTAATGAAAAACTGTTTTTT. It codes for CASSPPQGINEKLFF.

This sequence joins TRBV19 and TRBJ1-2; 8 positions match TRBD1. Germline lookup yields CDR1 LNHDA and CDR2 SQIVND (reference sequence). The V gene end was trimmed by 5 bases and the J gene end by 7 bases; junction bases not matched to a gene: 6. The CDR3 is 13 amino acids. CDR3 coding DNA: TGTGCCAGTAGTGAACGACAGGGGTCTGGCTACACCTTC. Protein: CASSERQGSGYTF.

V is TRBV7-9 and J is TRBJ1-5; possibly TRBD1 for D (5 bases). The CDR3 extends over 15 amino acids. Deletions cut 5 bases from V and 6 bases from J, with 17 bases between. Germline CDR1 SEHNR, CDR2 FQNEAQ (reference sequence). The CDR3 spells CASSPGRDGSQPQHF. CDR3 DNA sequence: TGTGCCAGCAGCCCTGGCAGGGACGGGAGTCAGCCCCAGCATTTT.

The V and J genes are TRBV7-6 and TRBJ2-7; 9 nucleotides match TRBD2. The germline V gene has CDR1 SGHVS and CDR2 FNYEAQ. The junction had 14 bases not matched to a gene; V was cut back by 5 bases and J by 3 bases. The CDR3 has 17 amino acids. The CDR3 region is CASSPRGLAGRYYEQYF. The CDR3 DNA reads as TGTGCCAGCAGCCCGCGGGGCCTAGCGGGGAGGTACTACGAGCAGTACTTC.

J is TRBJ2-7 and V is TRBV27, with D possibly matching TRBD2 (5 bases). Trimming took 5 bases from V and 0 from J, leaving 14 bases between them. The CDR3 length is 15 residues. In germline, CDR1 is MNHEY, CDR2 SMNVEV (reference sequence). The CDR3 region has the DNA TGTGCCAGCAGTCCGGACTGGGTCACCTCCTACGAGCAGTACTTC. It codes for CASSPDWVTSYEQYF.

The V gene is TRBV7-6, the J gene TRBJ2-2, with TRBD1 as a possible D gene (5 bases). CDR3 length: 14 residues. V lost 3 bases to trimming and J lost 7 bases, with 12 bases between them. Germline values: CDR1 SGHVS, CDR2 FNYEAQ. CDR3 in DNA: TGTGCCAGCAGCTTCACCCAGGGTGACGGGGAGCTGTTTTTT. Amino acids: CASSFTQGDGELFF.

This clone was counted a single time. In DNA, the CDR3 is TGTGCCAGTAGTTTCGATGACAGGGGAACTTCCTACGAGCAGTACTTC. This sequence encodes CASSFDDRGTSYEQYF. V and J are TRBV19 and TRBJ2-7; 8 nucleotides align to TRBD1. The CDR3 has 16 residues. Germline CDR1 is LNHDA and CDR2 is SQIVND (reference sequence). Trimming at V came to 5 bases and at J to 1 base, leaving 10 bases not matched to a gene.

The chain recombines TRBV10-3 with TRBJ1-2; D might be TRBD1 (5 bases). Trimming shortened V by 0 bases and J by 8 bases, and 10 bases separated the two germline ends. Germline lookup yields CDR1 ENHRY and CDR2 SYGVKD. This CDR3 is built from 13 residues. In nucleotides, the CDR3 is TGTGCCATCAGTGAGTCTCCGGGGGAAGGCTACACCTTC. It is translated as CAISESPGEGYTF.

This clone was seen once. This sequence joins TRBV18 and TRBJ2-5; D is undetermined. Trimming pared 2 bases from V and 0 bases from J, leaving 4 bases between. Germline lookup yields CDR1 KGHSH and CDR2 LQKENI. This CDR3 region has 13 residues. The DNA of the CDR3 is TGTGCCAGCTCACCAGAGTACCAAGAGACCCAGTACTTC. Translation: CASSPEYQETQYF.

In its sample, this clone was seen a few times. The chain uses TRBV10-3 and TRBJ1-4; the match to TRBD1 covers 7 bases. The CDR3 loop spans 13 amino acids. J was trimmed by 7 bases and V by 6 bases; bases with no gene match: 5. From germline, CDR1 is ENHRY and CDR2 SYGVKD. CDR3 coding DNA: TGTGCCATCAGCCCTGACAGGGTTGAAAAACTGTTTTTT. This sequence encodes CAISPDRVEKLFF.

This chain uses TRBV6-5 with TRBJ2-4; 8 bases align to TRBD1. In germline, CDR1 is MNHEY, CDR2 SVGAGI. This CDR3 contains 15 residues. J gave up 4 bases and V 6 bases, and 8 bases lay outside the gene matches. The CDR3 DNA sequence: TGTGCCAGCAGGACAGGGGTCACGGGGAAAAACATTCAGTACTTC. Its protein is CASRTGVTGKNIQYF.

The chain joins TRBV5-1 to TRBJ2-7; 8 bases agree with TRBD2. Germline V gene lookup returns CDR1 SGHRS and CDR2 YFSETQ. The CDR3 contains 14 residues. J was trimmed by 1 base and V by 6 bases; bases with no gene match: 6. For the CDR3, the DNA is TGCGCCAGCAACGAGGTAGCGGGGTCCTACGAGCAGTACTTC. Its translation is CASNEVAGSYEQYF.

V usage is TRBV6-5 and J usage is TRBJ1-5; 7 bases fit TRBD1. The CDR3 is made up of 15 amino acids. V was pared by 5 bases and J by 4 bases, with 8 bases of the junction left unmatched. CDR1 is MNHEY and CDR2 is SVGAGI in the germline V gene. CDR3 in DNA: TGTGCCAGCAGTCCGGGACAGTTGGGGAATCAGCCCCAGCATTTT. Protein product: CASSPGQLGNQPQHF.

The chain has TRBV19 and TRBJ1-5; the D gene is possibly TRBD1 (5 bases). This CDR3 is built from 16 residues. Trimming left V 1 base short and J 7 bases short, with 17 bases between. CDR1 is LNHDA, CDR2 SQIVND, per germline (reference sequence). CDR3 residues: CASSIGGVQGWQPQHF. In DNA form, the CDR3 reads TGTGCCAGTAGTATAGGCGGGGTTCAGGGATGGCAGCCCCAGCATTTT.

The CDR3: CASSQDQAGAHISPLHF. The DNA of the CDR3 is TGTGCCAGCAGCCAAGATCAGGCAGGGGCACACATATCACCCCTCCACTTT. J is TRBJ1-6 and V is TRBV3-1 (or the pseudogene TRBV3-2), with a possible D match to TRBD1 (6 bases). The CDR3 sequence is 17 residues long. Trimming pared 0 bases from V and 10 bases from J, leaving 19 bases between. Germline values: CDR1 LGHDT, CDR2 YNNKEL (reference sequence).

The chain employs TRBV5-5 and TRBJ2-2, with 13 bases matching TRBD2. The CDR3 covers 17 residues. The junction had 9 bases not matched to a gene; V was cut back by 5 bases and J by 5 bases. CDR1 and CDR2 from the germline V gene are SGHKS and YYEKEE (reference sequence). The CDR3 sequence: CASSLTSGGAQTGELFF. CDR3 DNA: TGTGCCAGCAGTTTAACTAGCGGGGGGGCACAAACCGGGGAGCTGTTTTTT.

This rearrangement joins TRBV7-9 to TRBJ2-3; 13 bases are shared with TRBD2. Losses at the gene ends were 5 bases for V and 2 bases for J; bases not matched to a gene: 7. Germline V gives CDR1 SEHNR, CDR2 FQNEAQ (reference sequence). The CDR3 runs to 17 residues. CDR3 loop: CASSPRLAGGPTDTQYF. The CDR3 region has the DNA TGTGCCAGCAGCCCCCGACTAGCGGGGGGCCCCACAGATACGCAGTATTTT.

The V and J genes are TRBV2 and TRBJ2-5; 7 nucleotides align to TRBD2. Trimming cost V 8 bases and J 5 bases; bases outside gene matches: 14. Germline-derived CDR1 and CDR2 are SNHLY and FYNNEI. The CDR3 spans 15 residues. The CDR3 protein is CASWEGWVRGETQYF. The DNA for the CDR3 is TGTGCCAGCTGGGAGGGTTGGGTCAGAGGGGAGACCCAGTACTTC.

The chain couples TRBV6-5 to TRBJ1-2; D might be TRBD1 (6 bases). Germline V gene sequence: CDR1 MNHEY, CDR2 SVGAGI. Trimming left V 6 bases short and J 6 bases short, with 14 bases between. The CDR3 is 13 residues long. CDR3 nucleotide sequence: TGTGCCAGCAGCTATACAGGGATGAATGGCTACACCTTC. As protein: CASSYTGMNGYTF.

The chain is built from TRBV18 and TRBJ2-5; the D gene is possibly TRBD1 (5 bases). Trimming took 2 bases from V and 3 from J, leaving 7 bases between them. The germline gives CDR1 KGHSH, CDR2 LQKENI. This CDR3 spans 13 amino acids. CDR3 amino acids: CASSPDSKETQYF. Here the CDR3 DNA reads TGTGCCAGCTCACCAGACAGTAAAGAGACCCAGTACTTC.

CDR3 coding DNA: TGTGCCAGCAGCTTGGCTTCCTACGAGCAGTACTTC. Translating it yields CASSLASYEQYF. This chain joins TRBV5-5 and TRBJ2-7; D is unclear. In germline, CDR1 is SGHKS, CDR2 YYEKEE (reference sequence). The CDR3 is made up of 12 amino acids. The V gene lost 0 bases and the J gene lost 1 base, with 2 bases spanning the gap.

As to this clone: The sample carries other DNA sequences with the same CDR3. V and J are TRBV4-1 and TRBJ1-2, with TRBD1 identical over 12 bases. The V segment lost 2 bases and the J segment 1 base; nucleotides outside the gene matches: 2. This CDR3 has 16 residues. CDR1 MGHRA and CDR2 YSYEKL come from the germline V gene. CDR3 DNA sequence: TGCGCCAGCAGCCAAAGGGACAGGGGGCTTAACTATGGCTACACCTTC. Translated: CASSQRDRGLNYGYTF.